This T cell receptor (beta chain) originates from a study of shared clonotypes between healthy human individuals. The germline CDR1 and CDR2 sequences are MDHEN and SYDVKM. The CDR3 loop spans 15 amino acids. With 4 bases removed from V and 7 bases from J, the gap between germline ends came to 19 bases. TCRdb keeps only in-frame clones here, not all; method: immunoSEQ multiplex PCR. This table has some 2.4 million clones, 90% to 95% appearing once. Sequenced material: naive CD4+ T cells from PBMCs. The sample's subset: CD45RA+ positively selected. The TCR sequence derives from a man aged 18 to 29 in good health. Some clones in this sample may be carry-over from other donors' samples. The chain recombines TRBV28 with TRBJ1-1; a possible D gene is TRBD1 (5 bases). The CDR3 here is CASSSSRDGDLEAFF. CDR3 nucleotide sequence: TGTGCCAGCAGTTCCTCGAGGGACGGAGATCTTGAAGCTTTCTTT.